This TCR beta chain stems from a study of CD8 T cells in ankylosing spondylitis. Study outcomes and limitations: The clones that were linked to disease were reported to be significantly enriched in matched synovial fluid samples from ankylosing spondylitis patients. A motif of 7 to 9 highly homologous TCR beta variants was seen as apparently characteristic of ankylosing spondylitis blood. In synovial fluid and blood from reactive arthritis, some motif variants were previously reported.

A quantitative 5'-RACE method, one with molecular barcodes, was used to make TCR beta libraries. MiXCR, run by TCRdb on the 5' RACE reads, gives a single entry per CDR3 protein. This sample has approximately 300,000 distinct CDR3 sequences, with roughly 8% found just once. Note on this clonotype: What it binds is unknown.

This CDR3 spans 15 amino acids. V shed 5 bases, J shed 4 bases, and the junction held 7 bases outside the gene matches. Per germline, CDR1 SEHNR and CDR2 FQNEAQ (reference sequence). The gene calls are TRBV7-9 and TRBJ2-3, with 9 bases that match TRBD2. The specimen was blood, either unsorted or a sorted T cell fraction (not recorded which). This clonotype was obtained from a male donor with ankylosing spondylitis. The CDR3 sequence: CASSGTSSGADTQYF. The DNA of the CDR3 is TGTGCCAGCAGCGGGACTAGCTCGGGGGCAGATACGCAGTATTTT.